Following are 3 T cell receptor beta chains from one sample sequenced in a study of glioma-infiltrating T cells after dendritic cell vaccination. Profiled with immunoSEQ multiplex PCR; TCRdb holds only in-frame clones, not every one. The data hold around 100,000 clones, with roughly 76% observed a single time. Here the sequenced sample was blood, taken before dendritic cell vaccination. These receptors originate from a human donor with glioblastoma.

The V gene is TRBV5-8, the J gene TRBJ2-7, with 8 nucleotides matching TRBD1. V trimming: 5 bases; J trimming: 1 base; junction bases outside the gene matches: 8. Germline loops: CDR1 SGHTS, CDR2 YDEGEE. This CDR3 is built from 15 residues. Here the CDR3 reads CASSEQGAGSYEQYF. CDR3 coding DNA: TGTGCCAGCAGTGAGCAGGGGGCAGGTTCCTACGAGCAGTACTTC.

The rearrangement joins TRBV4-1 to TRBJ1-4, with 8 positions matching TRBD1. Looked up from germline, CDR1 is MGHRA and CDR2 is YSYEKL. Trimming removed 6 bases from V and 8 bases from J; junction bases left unmatched: 11. The CDR3 extends over 15 amino acids. The CDR3 spells CASSRGTDRAEKLFF. In DNA form, the CDR3 reads TGCGCCAGCAGTCGCGGCACGGACAGGGCAGAAAAACTGTTTTTT.

The chain recombines TRBV19 with TRBJ2-7, with 8 nucleotides matching TRBD1. In germline, CDR1 is LNHDA, CDR2 SQIVND (reference sequence). This CDR3 spans 15 amino acids. Losses at the gene ends were 6 bases for V and 4 bases for J; bases not matched to a gene: 11. Written as DNA, the CDR3 is TGTGCCAGTAGCAGGACCGGGACAGGACTTTACGAGCAGTACTTC. Translating it yields CASSRTGTGLYEQYF. The variable domain in full, completed from reference TRBV19 and TRBJ2-7, reads DGGITQSPKYLFRKEGQNVTLSCEQNLNHDAMYWYRQDPGQGLRLIYYSQIVNDFQKGDIAEGYSVSREKKESFPLTVTSAQKNPTAFYLCASSRTGTGLYEQYFGPGTRLTVT.